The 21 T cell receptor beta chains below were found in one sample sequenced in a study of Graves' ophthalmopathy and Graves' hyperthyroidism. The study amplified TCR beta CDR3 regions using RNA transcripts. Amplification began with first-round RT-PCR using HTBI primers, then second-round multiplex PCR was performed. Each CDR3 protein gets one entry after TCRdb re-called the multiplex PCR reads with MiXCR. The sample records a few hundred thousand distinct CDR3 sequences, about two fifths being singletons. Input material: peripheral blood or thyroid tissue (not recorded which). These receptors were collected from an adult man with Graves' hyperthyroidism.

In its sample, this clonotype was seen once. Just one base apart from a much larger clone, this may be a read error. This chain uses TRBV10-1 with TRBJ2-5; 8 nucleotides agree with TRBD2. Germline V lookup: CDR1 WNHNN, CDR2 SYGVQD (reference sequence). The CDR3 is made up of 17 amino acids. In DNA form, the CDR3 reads TGTGCCAGCAGTGAAATCGTGGTAGCGGGGAAACAAGAGGCCCAGTACTTC. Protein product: CASSEIVVAGKQEAQYF.

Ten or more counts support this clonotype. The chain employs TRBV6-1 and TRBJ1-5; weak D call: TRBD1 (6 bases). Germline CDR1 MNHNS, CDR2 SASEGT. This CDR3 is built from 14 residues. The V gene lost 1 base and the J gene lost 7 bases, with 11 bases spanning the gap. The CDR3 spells CASSEVGGQQPQHF. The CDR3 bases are TGTGCCAGCAGTGAAGTGGGGGGGCAACAGCCCCAGCATTTT.

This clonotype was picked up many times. CDR3 in amino acids: CASSLLRDYEQYF. The CDR3 bases are TGCGCCAGCAGCTTGTTAAGGGACTACGAGCAGTACTTC. This chain joins TRBV5-1 and TRBJ2-7; D gene ambiguous. This CDR3 has 13 amino acids. The V gene's germline CDR1 is SGHRS and CDR2 YFSETQ. Trimming took off 1 base at V and 3 bases at J, with 8 bases between the two ends.

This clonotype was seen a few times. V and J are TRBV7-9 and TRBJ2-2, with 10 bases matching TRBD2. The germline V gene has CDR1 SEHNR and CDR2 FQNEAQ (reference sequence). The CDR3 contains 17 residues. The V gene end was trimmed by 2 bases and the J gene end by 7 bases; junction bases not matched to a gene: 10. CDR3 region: CASSLLAAGGQDGELFF. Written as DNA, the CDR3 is TGTGCCAGCAGCTTACTCGCAGCGGGAGGGCAGGACGGGGAGCTGTTTTTT. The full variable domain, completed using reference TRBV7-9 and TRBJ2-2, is DTGVSQNPRHKITKRGQNVTFRCDPISEHNRLYWYRQTLGQGPEFLTYFQNEAQLEKSRLLSDRFSAERPKGSFSTLEIQRTEQGDSAMYLCASSLLAAGGQDGELFFGEGSRLTVL.

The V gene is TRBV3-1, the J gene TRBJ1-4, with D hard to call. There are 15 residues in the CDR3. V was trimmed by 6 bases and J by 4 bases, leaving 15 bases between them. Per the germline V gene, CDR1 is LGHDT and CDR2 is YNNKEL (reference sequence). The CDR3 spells CASSWGGGNNEKLFF. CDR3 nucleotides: TGTGCCAGCAGTTGGGGAGGAGGAAATAATGAAAAACTGTTTTTT. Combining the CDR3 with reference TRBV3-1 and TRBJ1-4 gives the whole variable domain DTAVSQTPKYLVTQMGNDKSIKCEQNLGHDTMYWYKQDSKKFLKIMFSYNNKELIINETVPNRFSPKSPDKAHLNLHINSLELGDSAVYFCASSWGGGNNEKLFFGSGTQLSVL.

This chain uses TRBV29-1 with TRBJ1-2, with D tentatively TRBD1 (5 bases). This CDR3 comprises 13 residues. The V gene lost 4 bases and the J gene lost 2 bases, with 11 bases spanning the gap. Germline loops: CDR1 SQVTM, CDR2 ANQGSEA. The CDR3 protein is CSVVRGENYGYTF. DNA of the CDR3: TGCAGCGTTGTACGGGGGGAGAACTATGGCTACACCTTC.

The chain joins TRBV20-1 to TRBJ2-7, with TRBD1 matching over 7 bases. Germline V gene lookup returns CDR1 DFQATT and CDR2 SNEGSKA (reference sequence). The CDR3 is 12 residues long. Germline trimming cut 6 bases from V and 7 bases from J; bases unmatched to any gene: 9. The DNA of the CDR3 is TGCAGTGCAGAGACAGGGTCTTGGGAGCAGTACTTC. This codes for CSAETGSWEQYF.

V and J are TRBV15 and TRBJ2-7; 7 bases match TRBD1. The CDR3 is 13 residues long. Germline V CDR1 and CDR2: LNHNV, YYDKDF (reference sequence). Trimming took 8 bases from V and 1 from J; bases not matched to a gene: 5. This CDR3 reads CATGRDRSYEQYF. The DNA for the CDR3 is TGTGCCACCGGTCGGGACAGATCCTACGAGCAGTACTTC.

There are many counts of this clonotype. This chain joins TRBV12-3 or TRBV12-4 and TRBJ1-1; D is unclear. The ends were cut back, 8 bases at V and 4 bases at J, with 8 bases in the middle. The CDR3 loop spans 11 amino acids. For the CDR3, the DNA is TGTGCCAGCTCGGGGTTCACTGAAGCTTTCTTT. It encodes CASSGFTEAFF.

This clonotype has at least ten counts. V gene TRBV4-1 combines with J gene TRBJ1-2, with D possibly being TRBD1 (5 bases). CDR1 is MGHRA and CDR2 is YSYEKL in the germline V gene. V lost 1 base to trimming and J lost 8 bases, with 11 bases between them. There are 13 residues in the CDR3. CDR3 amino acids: CASSQVGGQGYTF. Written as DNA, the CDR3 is TGCGCCAGCAGCCAAGTGGGGGGTCAAGGCTACACCTTC.

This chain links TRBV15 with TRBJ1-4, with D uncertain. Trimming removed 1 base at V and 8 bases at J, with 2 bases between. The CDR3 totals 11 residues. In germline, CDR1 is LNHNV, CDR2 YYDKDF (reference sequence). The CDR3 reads CATSRGEKLFF. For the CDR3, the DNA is TGTGCCACCAGCAGAGGGGAAAAACTGTTTTTT.

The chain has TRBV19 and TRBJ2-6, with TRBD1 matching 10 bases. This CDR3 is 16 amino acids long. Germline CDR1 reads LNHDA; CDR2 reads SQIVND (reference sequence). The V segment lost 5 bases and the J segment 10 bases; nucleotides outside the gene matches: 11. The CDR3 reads CASSSAGRDRGNVLTF. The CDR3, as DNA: TGTGCCAGTAGTTCGGCTGGCCGGGACAGGGGTAACGTCCTGACTTTC.

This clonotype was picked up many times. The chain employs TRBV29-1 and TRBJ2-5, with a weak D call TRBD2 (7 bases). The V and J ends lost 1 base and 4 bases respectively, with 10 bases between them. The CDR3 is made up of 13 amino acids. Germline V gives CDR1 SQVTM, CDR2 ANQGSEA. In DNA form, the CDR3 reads TGCAGCGTTGAAGTAGGGGGGGGAGAGACCCAGTACTTC. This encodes CSVEVGGGETQYF. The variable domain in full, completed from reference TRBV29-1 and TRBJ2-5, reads SAVISQKPSRDICQRGTSLTIQCQVDSQVTMMFWYRQQPGQSLTLIATANQGSEATYESGFVIDKFPISRPNLTFSTLTVSNMSPEDSSIYLCSVEVGGGETQYFGPGTRLLVL.

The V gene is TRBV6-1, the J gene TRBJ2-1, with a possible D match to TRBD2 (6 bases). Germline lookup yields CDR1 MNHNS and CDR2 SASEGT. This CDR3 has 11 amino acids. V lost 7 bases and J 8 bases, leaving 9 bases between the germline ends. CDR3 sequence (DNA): TGTGCCAGCACCAGGGAGGATGAGCAGTTCTTC. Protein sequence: CASTREDEQFF.

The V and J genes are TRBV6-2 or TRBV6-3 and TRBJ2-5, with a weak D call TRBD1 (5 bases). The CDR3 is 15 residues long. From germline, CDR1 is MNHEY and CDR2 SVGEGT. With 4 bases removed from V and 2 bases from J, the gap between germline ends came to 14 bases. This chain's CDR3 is CASSLEAGIQETQYF. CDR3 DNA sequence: TGTGCCAGCAGTTTAGAAGCAGGGATTCAAGAGACCCAGTACTTC.

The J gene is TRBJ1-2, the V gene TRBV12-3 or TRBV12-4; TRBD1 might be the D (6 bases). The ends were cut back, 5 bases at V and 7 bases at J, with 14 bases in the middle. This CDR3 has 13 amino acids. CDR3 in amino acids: CASSQGGGVGYTF. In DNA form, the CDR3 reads TGTGCCAGCAGTCAAGGGGGGGGGGTTGGCTACACCTTC.

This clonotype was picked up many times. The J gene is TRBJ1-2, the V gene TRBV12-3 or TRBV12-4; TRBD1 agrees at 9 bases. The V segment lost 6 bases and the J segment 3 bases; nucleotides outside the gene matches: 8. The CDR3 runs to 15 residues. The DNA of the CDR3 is TGTGCCAGCAGAGAGGGCTGGACAGGGGACTATGGCTACACCTTC. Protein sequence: CASREGWTGDYGYTF.

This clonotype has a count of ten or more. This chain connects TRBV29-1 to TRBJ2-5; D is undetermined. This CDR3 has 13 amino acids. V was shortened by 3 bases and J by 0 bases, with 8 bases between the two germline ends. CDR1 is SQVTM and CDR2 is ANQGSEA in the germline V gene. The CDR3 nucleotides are TGCAGCGTTGATTCAGTATACCAAGAGACCCAGTACTTC. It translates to CSVDSVYQETQYF.

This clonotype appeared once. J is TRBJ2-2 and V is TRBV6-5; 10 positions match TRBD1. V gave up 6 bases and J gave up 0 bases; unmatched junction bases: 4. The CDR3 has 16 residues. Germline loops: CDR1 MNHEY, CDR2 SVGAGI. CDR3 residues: CASRRTGGSNTGELFF. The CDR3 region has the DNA TGTGCCAGCAGGAGGACAGGGGGGTCGAACACCGGGGAGCTGTTTTTT.

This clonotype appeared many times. CDR3 coding DNA: TGTGCCAGCAGCGCGAGTGACAGGGTACCTAATGAAAAACTGTTTTTT. It translates to CASSASDRVPNEKLFF. The rearrangement links TRBV7-9 to TRBJ1-4, with TRBD1 identical over 7 bases. The CDR3 runs 16 residues. V gave up 5 bases and J gave up 3 bases; unmatched junction bases: 9. Germline lookup yields CDR1 SEHNR and CDR2 FQNEAQ (reference sequence).

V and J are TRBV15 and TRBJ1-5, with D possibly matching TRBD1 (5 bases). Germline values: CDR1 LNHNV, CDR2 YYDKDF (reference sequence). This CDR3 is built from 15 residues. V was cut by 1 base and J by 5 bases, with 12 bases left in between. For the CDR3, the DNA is TGTGCCACCAGCAGAGCCCGGGGGGAACATCAGCCCCAGCATTTT. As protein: CATSRARGEHQPQHF. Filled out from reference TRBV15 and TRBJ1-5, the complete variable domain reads DAMVIQNPRYQVTQFGKPVTLSCSQTLNHNVMYWYQQKSSQAPKLLFHYYDKDFNNEADTPDNFQSRRPNTSFCFLDIRSPGLGDTAMYLCATSRARGEHQPQHFGDGTRLSIL.